The sequence of this TCR beta chain was determined in a study of blood T cell repertoires in COVID-19. The wider study: COVID-19 samples, acute and convalescent, were from the United States, Italy and Spain. PBMCs, B-cell-depleted T cells, or T cells provided the cDNA or gDNA that made up the material.

Repertoires were generated with immunoSEQ multiplex PCR, while TCRdb's copy carries only in-frame clones and drops some. The data show about 210,000 clones, under 90% seen once. The CDR3 consists of 16 residues. Per germline, CDR1 MDHEN and CDR2 SYDVKM. With 1 base clipped from V and 0 bases from J, the junction kept 4 bases outside the gene matches. Donors were grouped by their self-reported clinical history. This chain joins TRBV28 and TRBJ1-2; 8 positions match TRBD1. Sample: PBMCs or T cells enriched from blood (not recorded which). This sequence was found in a woman in her fifties or sixties with acute COVID-19. CDR3 nucleotide sequence: TGTGCCAGCAGTTTATATGGGACAGGTACTAACTATGGCTACACCTTC. This codes for CASSLYGTGTNYGYTF.